This T cell receptor (beta chain) comes out of a study of PD-1 blockade in classical Hodgkin lymphoma. TCRdb keeps only in-frame clones here, not all; method: immunoSEQ multiplex PCR. The sample has around 35,000 clones, about 72% seen once; the top ten hold about 3.8%. Indicated time point: cycle 4 day 1 (C4D1), after 6 weeks of nivolumab. Every patient experienced relapse after autologous stem cell transplantation, and brentuximab vedotin exposure varied. Findings of the study overall: For complete responders, baseline diversity was comparable to that of newly diagnosed patients. The study reported lower baseline TCR diversity in newly diagnosed patients than in healthy donors.

This clone was found a few times. Its matching antigen is unknown. The clonotype comes from a human donor with classical Hodgkin lymphoma. Sequencing was performed on peripheral blood mononuclear cells (PBMCs), taken before the fourth cycle of nivolumab.

The CDR3: CASSEAAGRGYEQYF. CDR3 coding DNA: TGTGCCAGCAGTGAAGCGGCGGGGAGGGGCTACGAGCAGTACTTC. The chain employs TRBV6-1 and TRBJ2-7; 7 bases are a match to TRBD2. Per germline, CDR1 MNHNS and CDR2 SASEGT. With 0 bases clipped from V and 3 bases from J, the junction kept 5 bases outside the gene matches. This CDR3 has 15 residues.